The 24 T cell receptor beta chains presented below share a single source sample, sequenced in a study of T cells in Graves' hyperthyroidism and ophthalmopathy (dated by TCRdb to between 2018 and 2021). To prepare the library, multiplex PCR was applied. Sequencing used an Illumina HiSeq 2000. The TCR beta CDR3 regions were amplified from RNA transcripts. The TCR CDR3 was subjected to a first round of RT-PCR using the HTBI primer set and the Qiagen OneStep RT-PCR kit. The public reads were reprocessed in TCRdb via fastp at Q25 and MiXCR, keeping in-frame beta chains. Rows with a matching CDR3 protein are joined into one entry that keeps the most common DNA and genes. The sample table lists hundreds of thousands of distinct CDR3 sequences, roughly 24% of them with a count of one. Together, the top ten hold around 10% of the sample. Input material: blood. Every receptor here comes from a woman younger than 45 with Graves' ophthalmopathy.

This chain connects TRBV28 to TRBJ2-7, with D tentatively TRBD2 (6 bases). This CDR3 comprises 15 residues. In germline, CDR1 is MDHEN, CDR2 SYDVKM. Trimming stripped 6 bases from V and 7 bases from J, with 22 bases between. The CDR3 DNA is TGTGCCAGCAGCCCCGGGAGTTTGGGGAGTAAAGAGCAGTACTTC. Amino acids: CASSPGSLGSKEQYF.

Only a few counts were recorded for this clonotype. This chain links TRBV6-1 with TRBJ1-5; 10 bases agree with TRBD1. The J segment lost 2 bases and the V segment lost 6 bases, leaving 4 bases of the junction unmatched. The CDR3 totals 15 residues. Germline CDR1 and CDR2: MNHNS and SASEGT. CDR3 DNA sequence: TGTGCCAGCAGACCGGGACAGGGGCGCAATCAGCCCCAGCATTTT. It translates to CASRPGQGRNQPQHF.

This clonotype showed up just a few times. The chain has TRBV28 and TRBJ2-7; a possible D gene is TRBD1 (5 bases). Between the trimmed V and J ends, which lost 2 bases and 1 base, there was a span of 12 bases. This CDR3 contains 15 residues. From germline, CDR1 is MDHEN and CDR2 SYDVKM. Written as DNA, the CDR3 is TGTGCCAGCAGTTTAAACAGGCCAACATCCTACGAGCAGTACTTC. The encoded protein is CASSLNRPTSYEQYF.

V gene TRBV18 combines with J gene TRBJ2-2; 9 bases fit TRBD2. CDR1 and CDR2 from the germline V gene are KGHSH and LQKENI. J lost 0 bases, V lost 3 bases, and 8 bases had no gene match. The CDR3 has 18 residues. The CDR3 is CASSPFEASGANTGELFF. The CDR3 bases are TGTGCCAGCTCACCTTTTGAGGCTAGCGGGGCGAACACCGGGGAGCTGTTTTTT. Based on the CDR3 plus reference TRBV18 and TRBJ2-2, the full variable domain is NAGVMQNPRHLVRRRGQEARLRCSPMKGHSHVYWYRQLPEEGLKFMVYLQKENIIDESGMPKERFSAEFPKEGPSILRIQQVVRGDSAAYFCASSPFEASGANTGELFFGEGSRLTVL.

CDR3: CASSGVRSTEAFF. Here the CDR3 DNA reads TGTGCCAGCAGTGGGGTCAGATCCACTGAAGCTTTCTTT. The V gene is TRBV6-1, the J gene TRBJ1-1; no clear D. The CDR3 extends over 13 amino acids. The V end lost 4 bases, the J end lost 4 bases, and 10 bases lay between the germline ends. The germline V gene encodes CDR1 MNHNS and CDR2 SASEGT.

Many counts were recorded for this clonotype. The V call is TRBV7-9, the J call TRBJ2-7, with 11 nucleotides matching TRBD1. Unmatched junction bases numbered 6, after V lost 5 bases and J lost 3 bases. The CDR3 extends over 15 amino acids. From germline, CDR1 is SEHNR and CDR2 FQNEAQ (reference sequence). The DNA of the CDR3 is TGTGCCAGCAGCCCCCCCGGGACAGGGGGCTACGAGCAGTACTTC. It yields the protein CASSPPGTGGYEQYF.

The chain joins TRBV20-1 to TRBJ1-2; 9 positions match TRBD1. With V trimmed by 5 bases and J by 6 bases, 4 bases remained unmatched. CDR3 size: 12 residues. CDR1 and CDR2 from the germline V gene are DFQATT and SNEGSKA (reference sequence). The CDR3 nucleotides read TGCAGTGCTGGGACAGGGAGGCATGGCTACACCTTC. It yields the protein CSAGTGRHGYTF.

The rearrangement links TRBV2 to TRBJ1-5; D is unclear. Per germline, CDR1 SNHLY and CDR2 FYNNEI. This CDR3 comprises 15 residues. Trimming took off 4 bases at V and 2 bases at J, with 12 bases between the two ends. CDR3 coding DNA: TGTGCCAGCAGTGTCCGGGGAAGTGGCAATCAGCCCCAGCATTTT. As protein: CASSVRGSGNQPQHF.

This clonotype was observed at least ten times. The V gene is TRBV6-2 or TRBV6-3, the J gene TRBJ1-1, with 8 bases matching TRBD1. In germline, CDR1 is MNHEY, CDR2 SVGEGT. This CDR3 is built from 14 residues. The ends lost 5 bases at V and 1 base at J; junction bases unmatched: 3. CDR3 amino acids: CASSAGQGNTEAFF. CDR3 coding DNA: TGTGCCAGCAGTGCAGGACAGGGGAACACTGAAGCTTTCTTT.

CDR3 protein: CSAALAGGRETQYF. As DNA, the CDR3 is TGCAGTGCTGCTCTAGCGGGGGGGCGAGAGACCCAGTACTTC. The rearrangement links TRBV20-1 to TRBJ2-5; 12 bases match TRBD2. After removal of 5 bases from V and 4 bases from J, the junction contained 5 bases not matched to a gene. Germline V gene sequence: CDR1 DFQATT, CDR2 SNEGSKA (reference sequence). CDR3 length equals 14 residues.

This clonotype was recorded many times. The chain links TRBV20-1 to TRBJ1-1, with a possible D match to TRBD1 (5 bases). V lost 1 base and J 2 bases, leaving 11 bases between the germline ends. The CDR3 length is 14 residues. The germline gives CDR1 DFQATT, CDR2 SNEGSKA (reference sequence). For the CDR3, the DNA is TGCAGTGCTAGAGCACCGGGACTCAACACTGAAGCTTTCTTT. It translates to CSARAPGLNTEAFF.

This clonotype was seen ten or more times. The CDR3 sequence: CASNVPGTGKETQYF. The CDR3 DNA is TGTGCCAGCAACGTACCCGGGACAGGGAAAGAGACCCAGTACTTC. This rearrangement joins TRBV6-1 to TRBJ2-5; 9 bases map to TRBD1. V lost 7 bases, J lost 3 bases, and 9 bases stayed unmatched. This CDR3 comprises 15 residues. Germline lookup yields CDR1 MNHNS and CDR2 SASEGT.

This clonotype has at least ten counts. The chain couples TRBV9 to TRBJ2-7, with D perhaps assigned TRBD1 or TRBD2 (5 bases each). The CDR3 is made up of 14 amino acids. Germline V CDR1 and CDR2: SGDLS, YYNGEE. The ends were cut back, 0 bases at V and 2 bases at J, with 9 bases in the middle. CDR3 nucleotide sequence: TGTGCCAGCAGCGTAGCGGTGGGGGCCTACGAGCAGTACTTC. Its translation: CASSVAVGAYEQYF.

This clonotype has at least ten counts. J is TRBJ1-2 and V is TRBV24-1; D uncertain. Trimming left V 2 bases short and J 2 bases short, with 8 bases between. The CDR3 has 14 amino acids. Germline CDR1 is KGHDR and CDR2 is SFDVKD. The CDR3 nucleotides are TGTGCCACCAGTGATTCTACGAAAAACTATGGCTACACCTTC. Protein: CATSDSTKNYGYTF.

This clonotype was observed at least ten times. The CDR3, as DNA: TGTGCCAGCTCACCCCCTCCCCAGGGAGGCACCATATATTTT. Its protein product is CASSPPPQGGTIYF. This sequence joins TRBV18 and TRBJ1-3, with D perhaps matching TRBD1 (5 bases). This CDR3 comprises 14 residues. Per the germline V gene, CDR1 is KGHSH and CDR2 is LQKENI. V lost 3 bases and J lost 9, with 15 bases in between. Based on the CDR3 plus reference TRBV18 and TRBJ1-3, the full variable domain is NAGVMQNPRHLVRRRGQEARLRCSPMKGHSHVYWYRQLPEEGLKFMVYLQKENIIDESGMPKERFSAEFPKEGPSILRIQQVVRGDSAAYFCASSPPPQGGTIYFGEGSWLTVV.

This clonotype was seen repeatedly, ten times or more. The chain has TRBV10-1 and TRBJ2-7; 8 nucleotides agree with TRBD1. The CDR3 is 13 amino acids. Unmatched junction bases numbered 4, after V lost 2 bases and J lost 7 bases. CDR1 and CDR2 (germline): WNHNN, SYGVQD (reference sequence). In DNA form, the CDR3 reads TGCGCCAGCAGTGAGCAGGGGGCTGAGGAGCAGTACTTC. This codes for CASSEQGAEEQYF.

This clonotype was detected many times. CDR3 DNA: TGCGCCAGCAGCTGGACCGGGACGGACTACGAGCAGTACTTC. It translates to CASSWTGTDYEQYF. J is TRBJ2-7 and V is TRBV5-1; D might be TRBD1 or TRBD2, each matching 5 bases. In germline, CDR1 is SGHRS, CDR2 YFSETQ. The germline V and J ends were trimmed by 3 bases and 3 bases, with 13 bases remaining between them. CDR3 size: 14 residues.

The J gene is TRBJ2-5, the V gene TRBV9; TRBD2 agrees at 9 bases. The CDR3 is 15 residues long. Germline CDR1 reads SGDLS; CDR2 reads YYNGEE. The V and J ends lost 2 bases and 1 base, in that order; junction bases with no gene match: 3. This chain's CDR3 is CASSVLAGRQETQYF. CDR3 coding DNA: TGTGCCAGCAGCGTCCTAGCGGGACGCCAAGAGACCCAGTACTTC. Drawing the rest from reference TRBV9 and TRBJ2-5, the complete variable domain is DSGVTQTPKHLITATGQRVTLRCSPRSGDLSVYWYQQSLDQGLQFLIQYYNGEERAKGNILERFSAQQFPDLHSELNLSSLELGDSALYFCASSVLAGRQETQYFGPGTRLLVL.

At least ten counts were recorded for this clonotype. The chain joins TRBV18 to TRBJ2-5, with D possibly TRBD2 on 5 matching bases. CDR3 length: 14 amino acids. Per the germline V gene, CDR1 is KGHSH and CDR2 is LQKENI. The V gene lost 3 bases and the J gene lost 1 base, with 9 bases spanning the gap. Written as DNA, the CDR3 is TGTGCCAGCTCACCGAGGGTCAGCCAAGAGACCCAGTACTTC. Its protein is CASSPRVSQETQYF.

This clonotype was counted at least ten times. The chain has TRBV13 and TRBJ1-3; D unclear. V gave up 5 bases and J gave up 2 bases, with 10 bases separating them. The germline CDR1 and CDR2 sequences are PRHDT and FYEKMQ (reference sequence). The CDR3 is 14 amino acids. CDR3 coding DNA: TGTGCCAGCAGCGCGGGCCAGGCTGGAAACACCATATATTTT. This sequence encodes CASSAGQAGNTIYF.

This clonotype has a count of ten or more. The CDR3 DNA reads as TGTGCCAGCAGTTACTCTGTCGAGACGACGAATAATTCACCCCTCCACTTT. Its translation is CASSYSVETTNNSPLHF. The chain joins TRBV6-5 to TRBJ1-6; D not resolved. V lost 0 bases, J lost 5 bases, and 14 bases lay in between. Germline assignment: CDR1 MNHEY and CDR2 SVGAGI. The CDR3 contains 17 residues.

This chain uses TRBV6-2 or TRBV6-3 with TRBJ2-2; D is possibly TRBD1 (5 bases). V lost 4 bases and J 2 bases, leaving 11 bases between the germline ends. CDR1 MNHEY and CDR2 SVGEGT come from the germline V gene. This CDR3 is built from 15 residues. The CDR3 protein is CASSFLQGNTGELFF. CDR3 bases: TGTGCCAGCAGTTTCTTGCAGGGTAACACCGGGGAGCTGTTTTTT.

There are many counts of this clonotype. The genes are TRBV12-3 or TRBV12-4 and TRBJ1-1, with no clear D. Trimming removed 6 bases from V and 4 bases from J, with 15 bases in between. This CDR3 comprises 14 residues. The CDR3 DNA reads as TGTGCCAGCAGGCCACCAAGAAGGAGCACTGAAGCTTTCTTT. Protein sequence: CASRPPRRSTEAFF.

This clonotype has ten or more counts. For the CDR3, the DNA is TGCAGTGCTAGAGATGGGGGGACAGGGGACGGCTACACCTTC. The encoded protein is CSARDGGTGDGYTF. This rearrangement joins TRBV20-1 to TRBJ1-2, with 10 bases aligning to TRBD1. J lost 8 bases, V lost 0 bases, and 6 bases had no gene match. Germline CDR1 DFQATT, CDR2 SNEGSKA (reference sequence). The CDR3 sequence is 14 residues long.